The 3 T cell receptor beta chains reported below all come from one sample, sequenced in a study of OX40 agonist ivuxolimab in advanced cancers. Clones were read by immunoSEQ multiplex PCR, and TCRdb kept only the in-frame ones, dropping some. The sample yields just under 75,000 clones, about 93% seen once. Sequenced here: CD4+ or CD8+ T cells sorted from blood, sampled in a trial of the OX40 agonist ivuxolimab. These receptors all come from an adult with an advanced solid tumor such as melanoma, head and neck, liver or kidney cancer.

The V call is TRBV18, the J call TRBJ2-1; 12 bases are a match to TRBD2. The CDR3 consists of 16 residues. With V trimmed by 3 bases and J by 7 bases, 7 bases remained unmatched. Germline assignment: CDR1 KGHSH and CDR2 LQKENI. CDR3 sequence: CASSPVASGRGNEQFF. CDR3 nucleotides: TGTGCCAGCTCACCCGTAGCTAGCGGGAGGGGAAATGAGCAGTTCTTC.

The J gene is TRBJ2-3, the V gene TRBV9; D ambiguous. Germline CDR1 SGDLS, CDR2 YYNGEE. The CDR3 runs 12 residues. V lost 6 bases and J lost 0, with 5 bases in between. The CDR3 loop is CASTASTDTQYF. The CDR3 coding sequence is TGTGCCAGCACCGCGAGCACAGATACGCAGTATTTT.

The rearrangement joins TRBV15 to TRBJ2-7; D is uncertain. The CDR3 runs to 15 residues. Germline CDR1 LNHNV, CDR2 YYDKDF (reference sequence). Trimming removed 3 bases at V and 2 bases at J, with 14 bases between. Here the CDR3 reads CATSRLSSRAYEQYF. In DNA, the CDR3 is TGTGCCACCAGCAGGCTAAGCTCCCGGGCCTACGAGCAGTACTTC.